This T cell receptor (beta chain) was obtained from a study of T-cell reconstitution after alpha-beta-depleted transplantation in children. Unique molecular identifiers were used to barcode this TCRbeta library. TCRdb passed the PCR reads through MiXCR, listing each CDR3 protein once. The sample yields about 400,000 distinct CDR3 sequences, just over 20% seen once. CDR3 length equals 15 residues. The source was PBMCs from the stem cell graft donor, collected from the stem cell graft. This sequence joins TRBV21-1 and TRBJ1-6; the tabulated D call, TRBD1, remains unverified against the DNA. TRBV21-1 is assigned pseudogene status. The receptor was isolated from a human donor who donated a stem cell graft to a child with acute myeloid leukemia. The CDR3 loop is CASSTPGTGNSPLHF. DNA of the CDR3: TGTGCCAGCAGCACCCCCGGGACAGGGAATTCACCCCTCCACTTT.